This T cell receptor beta chain was documented in a study of OX40 agonist ivuxolimab in advanced cancers. As for the study in general: Prior anti-PD-1, anti-PD-L1 or anti-CTLA-4 therapy did not bar entry, and approximately 40% had some.

From germline, CDR1 is SQVTM and CDR2 ANQGSEA. The CDR3 is 13 amino acids. Trimming pared 4 bases from V and 10 bases from J, leaving 14 bases between. Clones were sequenced by immunoSEQ multiplex PCR, and TCRdb holds only the in-frame ones, with some missing. The sample shows roughly 80,000 clones, 90% to 95% of them seen only once. The sample was CD4+ or CD8+ T cells sorted from blood, taken in a trial of the OX40 agonist ivuxolimab. This chain connects TRBV29-1 to TRBJ1-6; D is unresolved. The receptor was derived from an adult with an advanced solid tumor such as melanoma, head and neck, liver or kidney cancer. CDR3: CSVAESVDSPLHF. The CDR3 coding sequence is TGCAGCGTTGCGGAGAGTGTGGACTCACCCCTCCACTTT. The variable domain in full, completed from reference TRBV29-1 and TRBJ1-6, reads SAVISQKPSRDICQRGTSLTIQCQVDSQVTMMFWYRQQPGQSLTLIATANQGSEATYESGFVIDKFPISRPNLTFSTLTVSNMSPEDSSIYLCSVAESVDSPLHFGNGTRLTVT.